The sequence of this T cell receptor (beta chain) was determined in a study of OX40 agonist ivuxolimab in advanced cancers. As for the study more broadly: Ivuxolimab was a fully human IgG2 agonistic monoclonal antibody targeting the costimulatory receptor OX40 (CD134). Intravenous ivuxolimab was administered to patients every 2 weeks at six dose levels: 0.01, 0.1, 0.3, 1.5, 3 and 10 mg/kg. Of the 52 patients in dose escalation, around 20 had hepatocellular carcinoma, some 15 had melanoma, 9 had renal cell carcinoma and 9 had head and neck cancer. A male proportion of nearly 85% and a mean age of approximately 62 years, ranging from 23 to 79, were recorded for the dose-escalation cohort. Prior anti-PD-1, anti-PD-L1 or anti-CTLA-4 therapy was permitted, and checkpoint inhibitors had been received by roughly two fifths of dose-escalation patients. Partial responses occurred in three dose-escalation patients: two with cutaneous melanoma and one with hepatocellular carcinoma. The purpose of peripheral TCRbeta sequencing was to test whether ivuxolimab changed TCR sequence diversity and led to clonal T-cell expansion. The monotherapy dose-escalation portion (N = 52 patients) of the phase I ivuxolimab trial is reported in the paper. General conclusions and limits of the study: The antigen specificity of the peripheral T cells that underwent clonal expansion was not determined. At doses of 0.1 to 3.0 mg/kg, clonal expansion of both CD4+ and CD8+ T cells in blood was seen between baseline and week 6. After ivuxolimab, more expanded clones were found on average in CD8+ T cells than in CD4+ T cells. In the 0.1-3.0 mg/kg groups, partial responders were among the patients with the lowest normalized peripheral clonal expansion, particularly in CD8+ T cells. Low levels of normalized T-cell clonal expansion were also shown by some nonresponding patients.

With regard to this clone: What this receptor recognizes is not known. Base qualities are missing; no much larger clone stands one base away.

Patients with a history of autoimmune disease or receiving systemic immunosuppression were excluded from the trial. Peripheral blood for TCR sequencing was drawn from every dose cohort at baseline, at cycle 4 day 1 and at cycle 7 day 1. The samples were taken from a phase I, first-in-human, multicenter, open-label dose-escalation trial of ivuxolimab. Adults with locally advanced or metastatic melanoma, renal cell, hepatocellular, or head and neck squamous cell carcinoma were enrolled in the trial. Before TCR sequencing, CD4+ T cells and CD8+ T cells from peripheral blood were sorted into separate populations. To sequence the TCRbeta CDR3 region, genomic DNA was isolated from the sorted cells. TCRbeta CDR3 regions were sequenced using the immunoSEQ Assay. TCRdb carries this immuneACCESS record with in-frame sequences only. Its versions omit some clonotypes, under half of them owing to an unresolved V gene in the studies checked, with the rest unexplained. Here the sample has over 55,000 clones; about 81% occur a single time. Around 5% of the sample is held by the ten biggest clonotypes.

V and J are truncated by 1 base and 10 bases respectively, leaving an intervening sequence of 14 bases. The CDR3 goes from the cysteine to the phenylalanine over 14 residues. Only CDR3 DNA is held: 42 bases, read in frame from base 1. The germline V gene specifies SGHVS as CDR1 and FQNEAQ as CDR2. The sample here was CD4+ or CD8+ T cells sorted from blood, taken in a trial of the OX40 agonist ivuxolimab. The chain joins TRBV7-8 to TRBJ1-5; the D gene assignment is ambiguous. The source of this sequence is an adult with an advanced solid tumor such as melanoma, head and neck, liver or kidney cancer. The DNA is TGTGCCAGCAGCTTAGGGGGTTTCCACAAACCCCAGCATTTT. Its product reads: CASSLGGFHKPQHF.